This TCR beta chain originates from a study of spatial heterogeneity in lung cancer. Overall study: There was a strong correlation between the counts of TCR transcripts measured in tumor regions and a T cell transcriptional module score that was calculated from matched bulk RNA-seq. General study findings and limits: Mutation counts in tumors were tracked by counts of expanded intratumoral alpha and beta TCRs.

On each TCR cDNA molecule, a unique molecular identifier was present. In TCRdb, the 5' RACE reads were re-called with MiXCR into one record per CDR3 protein. The sample contains about 9,200 distinct CDR3 sequences, around 8% of which appear only once. The CDR3 sequence is 15 residues long. V gave up 5 bases and J gave up 4 bases, with 15 bases separating them. Germline-derived CDR1 and CDR2 are LNHDA and SQIVND (reference sequence). Time point here: sample taken at primary tumor resection. Donors were around 70 untreated early-stage non-small cell lung cancer patients. Whole RNA from tumor, nontumor lung or frozen PBMC was sequenced unsorted. There are a few counts of this clonotype. The antigen is unknown.

This chain uses TRBV19 with TRBJ2-1; D perhaps matches TRBD1 (6 bases). This receptor was identified in a male donor with early-stage non-small cell lung cancer. Material: lung tumor tissue, obtained at surgery. CDR3 region: CASSRAGVGYNEQFF. As DNA, the CDR3 is TGTGCCAGTAGTCGGGCAGGGGTGGGATACAATGAGCAGTTCTTC.